Presented here are 29 T cell receptor beta chains from one specimen sequenced in a study of blood T cell repertoires in COVID-19 (dated by TCRdb to 2018 to 2020). Library preparation was by the immunoSEQ multiplex PCR assay. TCRdb's version of the immuneACCESS table is confined to in-frame rearrangements and falls short of the full clone set. An unresolved V gene accounts for under half of the shortfall where checked; the remainder is of unknown origin. The sample includes some 260,000 clones, with about four fifths observed a single time. Of the sample, roughly 3% is held by the ten largest clones. Sequencing used peripheral blood. The receptors were sampled from a woman aged 18-29 years with acute or convalescent COVID-19.

This chain links TRBV2 with TRBJ2-7, with TRBD1 matching 7 bases. The J segment lost 3 bases and the V segment lost 7 bases, leaving 3 bases of the junction unmatched. Looked up from germline, CDR1 is SNHLY and CDR2 is FYNNEI. The CDR3 has 12 amino acids. Written as DNA, the CDR3 is TGTGCCAGCACCGGGACAGTCTACGAGCAGTACTTC. It translates to CASTGTVYEQYF.

The chain employs TRBV4-3 and TRBJ2-7; 7 positions match TRBD1. Losses at the gene ends were 0 bases for V and 3 bases for J; bases not matched to a gene: 8. The germline gives CDR1 LGHNA, CDR2 YSLEER. The CDR3 length is 16 residues. This chain's CDR3 is CASSQDLRGGNYEQYF. The CDR3 DNA reads as TGCGCCAGCAGCCAAGATCTACGAGGGGGCAACTACGAGCAGTACTTC.

The genes are TRBV28 and TRBJ2-7; perhaps TRBD2 as D (5 bases). Looked up from germline, CDR1 is MDHEN and CDR2 is SYDVKM. V lost 8 bases, J lost 4 bases, and 12 bases lay in between. The CDR3 has 12 amino acids. This chain's CDR3 is CASRTLLYEQYF. Here the CDR3 DNA reads TGTGCCAGCCGGACTCTACTATACGAGCAGTACTTC.

The V and J genes are TRBV27 and TRBJ2-7, with TRBD1 matching 7 bases. This CDR3 is built from 15 residues. Unmatched junction bases numbered 8, after V lost 6 bases and J lost 0 bases. Germline loops: CDR1 MNHEY, CDR2 SMNVEV (reference sequence). Here the CDR3 DNA reads TGTGCCAGCAGACCGGACAGGACAGGCTCCTACGAGCAGTACTTC. This gives the protein CASRPDRTGSYEQYF.

The chain is built from TRBV4-3 and TRBJ2-1, with 8 positions matching TRBD2. Looked up from germline, CDR1 is LGHNA and CDR2 is YSLEER. This CDR3 spans 16 amino acids. V shed 4 bases, J shed 8 bases, and the junction held 13 bases outside the gene matches. CDR3 loop: CASSLEPGLVFHEQFF. Here the CDR3 DNA reads TGCGCCAGCAGCCTAGAACCGGGACTAGTTTTCCATGAGCAGTTCTTC.

The rearrangement joins TRBV3-1 (or the pseudogene TRBV3-2) to TRBJ1-3; D gene unclear. With 4 bases removed from V and 3 bases from J, the gap between germline ends came to 7 bases. Germline V gene sequence: CDR1 LGHDT, CDR2 YNNKEL (reference sequence). The CDR3 is made up of 13 amino acids. CDR3 DNA: TGTGCCAGCAGCCCCCGCGTTGGAAACACCATATATTTT. Protein: CASSPRVGNTIYF.

This clone was seen a handful of times. V usage is TRBV30 and J usage is TRBJ2-5; D remains ambiguous. This CDR3 contains 13 residues. Per the germline V gene, CDR1 is GTSNPN and CDR2 is SVGIG (reference sequence). V was shortened by 7 bases and J by 1 base, with 13 bases between the two germline ends. The CDR3 DNA reads TGTGCCTTAAGAGGTCGTTCCCAAGAGACCCAGTACTTC. Protein product: CALRGRSQETQYF.

This clone turned up a few times. The chain combines TRBV3-1 (or the pseudogene TRBV3-2) with TRBJ2-1; TRBD2 matches at 12 bases. Germline CDR1 reads LGHDT; CDR2 reads YNNKEL (reference sequence). The CDR3 is 16 residues long. V was clipped by 5 bases and J by 4 bases; unmatched bases: 6. This chain's CDR3 is CASSSAGTSGYNEQFF. CDR3 in DNA: TGTGCCAGCAGCTCCGCCGGGACTAGCGGGTACAATGAGCAGTTCTTC.

The rearrangement links TRBV6-4 to TRBJ1-2; maybe TRBD1 (6 bases). The CDR3 has 16 residues. Germline values: CDR1 MRHNA, CDR2 SNTAGT. The germline V and J ends were trimmed by 10 bases and 5 bases, with 26 bases remaining between them. The DNA of the CDR3 is TGTGCCAACCTGATACAGGGATTCGGGACACGGTATGGCTACACCTTC. Translating it yields CANLIQGFGTRYGYTF.

The gene calls are TRBV28 and TRBJ1-6; the match to TRBD1 covers 7 bases. The CDR3 totals 13 residues. Germline V CDR1 and CDR2: MDHEN, SYDVKM. Germline trimming cut 6 bases from V and 12 bases from J; bases unmatched to any gene: 8. CDR3 in DNA: TGTGCCAGCAGGGCGACAGGGTGGGAACCCCTCCACTTT. Its translation: CASRATGWEPLHF.

CDR3 in DNA: TGTGCCAGCAGCCTATCCCGCCTCGGGGGTCACGAGCAGTACTTC. Amino acid sequence: CASSLSRLGGHEQYF. The chain is built from TRBV3-1 (or the pseudogene TRBV3-2) and TRBJ2-7, with a weak D call TRBD2 (6 bases). Between the trimmed V and J ends, which lost 4 bases and 5 bases, there was a span of 18 bases. The CDR3 covers 15 residues. Germline CDR1 reads LGHDT; CDR2 reads YNNKEL (reference sequence).

This sequence joins TRBV28 and TRBJ1-2; TRBD1 might be the D (5 bases). The CDR3 is 15 residues long. V was cut by 2 bases and J by 8 bases, with 18 bases left in between. Germline V gene data show CDR1 as MDHEN and CDR2 as SYDVKM. CDR3 in amino acids: CASSLGLGPARGYTF. DNA for the CDR3: TGTGCCAGCAGTTTAGGTCTGGGGCCGGCTCGCGGCTACACCTTC.

The chain employs TRBV19 and TRBJ2-2, with a possible D match to TRBD1 (6 bases). V lost 3 bases and J lost 0, with 8 bases in between. The CDR3 consists of 15 residues. Germline CDR1 and CDR2: LNHDA and SQIVND (reference sequence). CDR3 residues: CASSIGTTNTGELFF. In nucleotides, the CDR3 is TGTGCCAGTAGTATCGGGACAACGAACACCGGGGAGCTGTTTTTT.

As DNA, the CDR3 is TGTGCCAGCAGCTTAGCGGCTACTAGCGGGAGGGCCGGTGAGCAGTTCTTC. Its protein is CASSLAATSGRAGEQFF. V usage is TRBV7-6 and J usage is TRBJ2-1; the match to TRBD2 covers 13 bases. Germline CDR1 is SGHVS and CDR2 is FNYEAQ. The CDR3 runs to 17 residues. J lost 9 bases, V lost 0 bases, and 8 bases had no gene match.

This clone was recorded a few times. The chain couples TRBV7-2 to TRBJ2-1; TRBD1 matches at 10 bases. CDR3 length equals 16 residues. The V gene's germline CDR1 is SGHTA and CDR2 FQGNSA. Trimming removed 5 bases from V and 6 bases from J; junction bases left unmatched: 10. The CDR3 region has the DNA TGTGCCAGCAGCACCCGACAGGGGGCTATGAGCAATGAGCAGTTCTTC. Its translation is CASSTRQGAMSNEQFF.

The DNA of the CDR3 is TGTGCCAGCAGCTCCCTTAGCGGGAGGGCCCCTACAGGTGAGCAGTTCTTC. This codes for CASSSLSGRAPTGEQFF. The chain has TRBV11-2 and TRBJ2-1; 11 bases match TRBD2. V was pared by 4 bases and J by 9 bases, with 14 bases of the junction left unmatched. Germline V lookup: CDR1 SGHAT, CDR2 FQNNGV. The CDR3 is made up of 17 amino acids.

This chain links TRBV7-9 with TRBJ2-1; D might be TRBD1 (6 bases). This CDR3 spans 14 amino acids. Trimming took 2 bases from V and 9 from J, leaving 14 bases between them. The germline CDR1 and CDR2 sequences are SEHNR and FQNEAQ (reference sequence). The CDR3 bases are TGTGCCAGCAGCTTACGTAACAACAGGGTTGAGCAGTTCTTC. Translated: CASSLRNNRVEQFF.

The gene calls are TRBV6-2 or TRBV6-3 and TRBJ1-1; TRBD1 is a possible D gene (5 bases). The V gene's germline CDR1 is MNHEY and CDR2 SVGEGT. The CDR3 has 12 amino acids. Trimming cost V 2 bases and J 6 bases, with 7 bases left between them. DNA of the CDR3: TGTGCCAGCAGTTACCTAGGGGCTGAAGCTTTCTTT. Translated, it gives CASSYLGAEAFF.

This clone was seen a few times. The chain carries TRBV4-2 and TRBJ1-5; D remains ambiguous. CDR3 length: 14 residues. Germline-derived CDR1 and CDR2 are LGHNA and YNFKEQ. Trimming cost V 0 bases and J 5 bases, with 8 bases left between them. DNA for the CDR3: TGTGCCAGCAGCCAAGATCCTGGAGATCAGCCCCAGCATTTT. It is translated as CASSQDPGDQPQHF.

The V gene is TRBV28, the J gene TRBJ1-1; 7 bases align to TRBD1. V shed 6 bases and J 1 base; nucleotides not matched to a gene: 5. This CDR3 region has 14 residues. CDR1 and CDR2 from the germline V gene are MDHEN and SYDVKM. The CDR3 loop is CASRSPGGNTEAFF. CDR3 in DNA: TGTGCCAGCAGAAGCCCAGGGGGGAACACTGAAGCTTTCTTT.

The rearrangement links TRBV27 to TRBJ2-7, with D unclear. V was shortened by 0 bases and J by 1 base, with 13 bases between the two germline ends. The CDR3 runs to 16 residues. The germline gives CDR1 MNHEY, CDR2 SMNVEV (reference sequence). The CDR3 region has the DNA TGTGCCAGCAGTTTATCATCAATGGGCCTATCCTACGAGCAGTACTTC. Translating it yields CASSLSSMGLSYEQYF.

The chain has TRBV6-8 and TRBJ2-5, with TRBD1 matching over 7 bases. The CDR3 is made up of 15 amino acids. Germline trimming cut 6 bases from V and 3 bases from J; bases unmatched to any gene: 10. The germline gives CDR1 MNHGY, CDR2 SAAAGT. CDR3 DNA sequence: TGTGCCAGCAGCCAGGACAGGAAAGCGAAAGAGACCCAGTACTTC. Its protein is CASSQDRKAKETQYF.

J is TRBJ1-2 and V is TRBV28; 7 bases map to TRBD1. V lost 6 bases and J lost 7; bases outside the gene matches: 17. Looked up from germline, CDR1 is MDHEN and CDR2 is SYDVKM. This CDR3 spans 16 amino acids. CDR3 sequence reads: CASSLSGSRQGTGYTF. In DNA form, the CDR3 reads TGTGCCAGCAGCCTATCGGGATCCCGACAGGGAACTGGCTACACCTTC.

This clone was counted only a few times. The chain couples TRBV6-1 to TRBJ2-2; TRBD2 might be the D (6 bases). The V gene lost 0 bases and the J gene lost 7 bases, with 18 bases spanning the gap. Germline V gene sequence: CDR1 MNHNS, CDR2 SASEGT. The CDR3 sequence is 17 residues long. The CDR3 sequence is CASSEALYRRGHGELFF. The DNA of the CDR3 is TGTGCCAGCAGTGAAGCGCTTTACAGGAGGGGCCACGGGGAGCTGTTTTTT.

The chain uses TRBV30 and TRBJ1-5; D possibly corresponds to TRBD1 (5 bases). Germline V CDR1 and CDR2: GTSNPN, SVGIG (reference sequence). V lost 6 bases and J lost 11, with 20 bases in between. The CDR3 spans 13 residues. CDR3 in DNA: TGTGCCTGCCGGGACGGGGGTGACCTAACCCAGCATTTT. This encodes CACRDGGDLTQHF.

The chain is built from TRBV30 and TRBJ1-5, with 7 bases that match TRBD1. Germline CDR1 GTSNPN, CDR2 SVGIG (reference sequence). There are 13 residues in the CDR3. After removal of 8 bases from V and 1 base from J, the junction contained 5 bases not matched to a gene. The CDR3 region has the DNA TGTGCCCAGGGAGGGGGCAGCAATCAGCCCCAGCATTTT. Its translation: CAQGGGSNQPQHF.

The chain uses TRBV27 and TRBJ2-3; 12 bases fit TRBD2. The CDR3 runs 16 residues. Per germline, CDR1 MNHEY and CDR2 SMNVEV (reference sequence). The V segment lost 4 bases and the J segment 6 bases; nucleotides outside the gene matches: 8. The CDR3 region has the DNA TGTGCCAGCAGTTCTCCTAGCGGGAGGGCCTTTGATACGCAGTATTTT. Its translation: CASSSPSGRAFDTQYF.

The V and J genes are TRBV15 and TRBJ2-7; 13 nucleotides match TRBD2. CDR3 size: 20 residues. V shed 3 bases and J 0 bases; nucleotides not matched to a gene: 14. The germline V gene encodes CDR1 LNHNV and CDR2 YYDKDF (reference sequence). The CDR3 protein is CATSSIWTSGSRTRSYEQYF. The CDR3 nucleotides are TGTGCCACCAGCAGTATCTGGACTAGCGGGAGTAGGACCCGCTCCTACGAGCAGTACTTC.

The chain carries TRBV10-3 and TRBJ2-2; tentatively, D is TRBD2 (6 bases). Germline V gene data show CDR1 as ENHRY and CDR2 as SYGVKD. Trimming removed 8 bases at V and 0 bases at J, with 7 bases between. The CDR3 length is 13 residues. The DNA for the CDR3 is TGTGCCATCGGGACTCCGAACACCGGGGAGCTGTTTTTT. Its protein product is CAIGTPNTGELFF.